This T cell receptor (beta chain) is drawn from a study of vaccination and CD4 T cells after COVID-19. As for the study in general: Nasal swab PCR showed SARS-CoV-2 in convalescent patients, several with mild and one with severe disease. Collection of post-COVID samples occurred a median around 91 days after diagnosis, spanning a range of 35 to 161.

Germline V gives CDR1 LGHNA, CDR2 YSLEER. This CDR3 has 16 amino acids. Trimming cost V 2 bases and J 4 bases; bases outside gene matches: 6. Treatment meaning: roughly 10-day PBMC culture with coronavirus spike peptide pools or control peptides (ViraFEST assay). Peptide pool stimulation in ViraFEST expanded antigen-specific T cells, whose TCRs were then sequenced. This clonotype is labeled as large. The antigen is undetermined. The study sequenced cultured CD4+ T cell DNA using the Oncomine TCR Beta short-read assay. TCRdb passed the PCR reads through MiXCR, listing each CDR3 protein once. The sample consists of about 17,000 distinct CDR3 sequences, around 53% of them appearing once.

This chain links TRBV4-3 with TRBJ2-2, with 8 bases identical to TRBD1. Sequencing was carried out using CD4+ T cells from blood, cultured in vitro. The TCR sequence derives from a human donor who had recovered from COVID-19. This chain's CDR3 is CASSQQPDRATGELFF. The CDR3 DNA is TGCGCCAGCAGCCAACAACCGGACAGGGCCACCGGGGAGCTGTTTTTT.